These 21 T cell receptor beta chains were sequenced from one sample in a study of T-cell memory formation after mild COVID-19 (dated by TCRdb to the early 2020s). The library relied on 5' RACE. TCRdb shows the sequencer as Illumina NovaSeq 6000. The raw public data were reprocessed by TCRdb itself: fastp quality trimming at Q25, MiXCR clonotype calling, in-frame beta chains only. CDR3 protein sequences are deduplicated, and each keeps its most common genes and DNA. The sample yields roughly 170,000 distinct CDR3 sequences; 20% to 25% were counted once. The ten largest clones capture roughly 23% of the sample. Source material: PBMCs or a T cell subset sorted from them (not recorded which). The receptors were sampled from an adult woman who had mild COVID-19 (a few samples of this study predate the infection). The sample titles of this study are shuffled in the database, so cell type and time point are left out; the donor was told from shared clones.

This clonotype was recorded a few times. The J gene is TRBJ2-7, the V gene TRBV6-6; 9 bases map to TRBD1. The CDR3 runs to 16 residues. CDR1 is MNHNY and CDR2 is SVGAGI in the germline V gene (reference sequence). V shed 4 bases, J shed 2 bases, and the junction held 9 bases outside the gene matches. CDR3 sequence (DNA): TGTGCCAGCAGTTTCCCCCCCGGACAGGGGACCTACGAGCAGTACTTC. Translating gives CASSFPPGQGTYEQYF.

The sample holds many counts of this clonotype. This chain links TRBV7-9 with TRBJ2-1; 12 nucleotides match TRBD2. Per the germline V gene, CDR1 is SEHNR and CDR2 is FQNEAQ (reference sequence). This CDR3 is built from 18 residues. The V segment lost 6 bases and the J segment 5 bases; nucleotides outside the gene matches: 14. CDR3 amino acids: CASRAQTSGGSANNEQFF. The DNA of the CDR3 is TGTGCCAGCAGAGCACAGACTAGCGGGGGCTCCGCTAACAATGAGCAGTTCTTC. Supplemented by reference TRBV7-9 and TRBJ2-1, the full variable domain reads DTGVSQNPRHKITKRGQNVTFRCDPISEHNRLYWYRQTLGQGPEFLTYFQNEAQLEKSRLLSDRFSAERPKGSFSTLEIQRTEQGDSAMYLCASRAQTSGGSANNEQFFGPGTRLTVL.

The chain couples TRBV3-1 to TRBJ2-7; possibly TRBD1 for D (6 bases). This CDR3 comprises 14 residues. V was trimmed by 0 bases and J by 5 bases, leaving 11 bases between them. From germline, CDR1 is LGHDT and CDR2 YNNKEL (reference sequence). The CDR3 region has the DNA TGTGCCAGCAGCCAAGATACAGGGCCGGACGAGCAGTACTTC. This translates into CASSQDTGPDEQYF.

The V call is TRBV6-5, the J call TRBJ1-2; D might be TRBD1 (5 bases). CDR3 size: 15 residues. V was cut by 5 bases and J by 1 base, with 14 bases left in between. Germline V gene data show CDR1 as MNHEY and CDR2 as SVGAGI. The CDR3 here is CASSTGATGNYGYTF. The CDR3 DNA reads as TGTGCCAGCAGTACCGGGGCCACGGGTAACTATGGCTACACCTTC.

This clonotype was seen more than once but under ten times. This chain uses TRBV24-1 with TRBJ2-1, with 8 bases identical to TRBD2. CDR3 length equals 20 residues. Germline V gene data show CDR1 as KGHDR and CDR2 as SFDVKD. The junction had 17 bases not matched to a gene; V was cut back by 3 bases and J by 2 bases. In nucleotides, the CDR3 is TGTGCCACCAGTGATCTTCAACTAGCGGTCCCCGGAAGGGCCTACAATGAGCAGTTCTTC. Amino acid sequence: CATSDLQLAVPGRAYNEQFF.

This clonotype is a singleton in its sample. This chain uses TRBV29-1 with TRBJ1-1; possibly TRBD1 for D (5 bases). Germline lookup yields CDR1 SQVTM and CDR2 ANQGSEA. This CDR3 has 13 amino acids. V was trimmed by 1 base and J by 4 bases, leaving 10 bases between them. The CDR3 sequence is CSVEGGLITEAFF. CDR3 in DNA: TGCAGCGTTGAAGGGGGGTTGATCACTGAAGCTTTCTTT.

This sequence joins TRBV24-1 and TRBJ2-5, with a possible D match to TRBD2 (6 bases). Trimming took 2 bases from V and 0 from J, leaving 9 bases between them. CDR1 KGHDR and CDR2 SFDVKD come from the germline V gene. This CDR3 has 15 residues. CDR3 nucleotide sequence: TGTGCCACCAGTGATTCCGGGGGAGACCAAGAGACCCAGTACTTC. Its translation: CATSDSGGDQETQYF.

This chain uses TRBV4-2 with TRBJ2-7; TRBD2 matches at 8 bases. The CDR3 totals 16 residues. In germline, CDR1 is LGHNA, CDR2 YNFKEQ. With 4 bases clipped from V and 0 bases from J, the junction kept 8 bases outside the gene matches. The CDR3 bases are TGTGCCAGCAGCCTGTCAATAGCGGGGAGCTCCTACGAGCAGTACTTC. Encoded protein: CASSLSIAGSSYEQYF.

This clonotype was recorded a few times. In DNA, the CDR3 is TGCAGTGCTGCCCCGGGGGACAATGAGCAGTTCTTC. This gives the protein CSAAPGDNEQFF. The V gene is TRBV20-1, the J gene TRBJ2-1; the D gene is possibly TRBD2 (6 bases). Germline CDR1 DFQATT, CDR2 SNEGSKA (reference sequence). Deletions cut 5 bases from V and 5 bases from J, with 10 bases between. The CDR3 is 12 amino acids.

This clonotype was detected only a few times. This chain uses TRBV29-1 with TRBJ2-2; 9 positions agree with TRBD2. With 4 bases clipped from V and 2 bases from J, the junction kept 8 bases outside the gene matches. The CDR3 is made up of 16 amino acids. Germline V gene lookup returns CDR1 SQVTM and CDR2 ANQGSEA. The CDR3 DNA reads as TGCAGCGTTGTTTCCCCTAGCGGGGCAAACACCGGGGAGCTGTTTTTT. Amino acid sequence: CSVVSPSGANTGELFF.

V usage is TRBV29-1 and J usage is TRBJ2-5; no firm D call. CDR1 SQVTM and CDR2 ANQGSEA come from the germline V gene. The CDR3 length is 12 residues. Between the trimmed V and J ends, which lost 1 base and 3 bases, there was a span of 6 bases. CDR3 loop: CSVEGLEETQYF. The CDR3, as DNA: TGCAGCGTTGAAGGGTTGGAAGAGACCCAGTACTTC. Full variable domain (outside the CDR3, taken from reference TRBV29-1 and TRBJ2-5): SAVISQKPSRDICQRGTSLTIQCQVDSQVTMMFWYRQQPGQSLTLIATANQGSEATYESGFVIDKFPISRPNLTFSTLTVSNMSPEDSSIYLCSVEGLEETQYFGPGTRLLVL.

This clonotype has a handful of counts. V is TRBV7-9 and J is TRBJ1-2, with a tentative D call TRBD1 (5 bases). Deletions cut 4 bases from V and 4 bases from J, with 13 bases between. Germline CDR1 SEHNR, CDR2 FQNEAQ (reference sequence). CDR3 length: 14 residues. CDR3 region: CASSSPGTTYGYTF. For the CDR3, the DNA is TGTGCCAGCAGCTCCCCCGGGACGACCTATGGCTACACCTTC.

This clonotype came up a few times. J is TRBJ1-1 and V is TRBV12-5; D unclear. Trimming cost V 7 bases and J 4 bases, with 10 bases left between them. CDR1 LGHNT and CDR2 FRNRAP come from the germline V gene. The CDR3 has 12 residues. This chain's CDR3 is CASALEGTEAFF. The CDR3 DNA sequence: TGTGCTAGTGCCCTTGAAGGCACTGAAGCTTTCTTT.

J is TRBJ2-7 and V is TRBV4-2; TRBD1 matches at 7 bases. Germline V lookup: CDR1 LGHNA, CDR2 YNFKEQ. The V gene end was trimmed by 5 bases and the J gene end by 0 bases; junction bases not matched to a gene: 10. The CDR3 is 16 residues long. CDR3 residues: CASSTRQGPSSYEQYF. The DNA for the CDR3 is TGTGCCAGCAGCACCCGACAGGGCCCAAGCTCCTACGAGCAGTACTTC.

This clonotype showed up just a few times. The chain joins TRBV19 to TRBJ2-2, with D maybe TRBD1 (6 bases). Germline CDR1 is LNHDA and CDR2 is SQIVND (reference sequence). Trimming cost V 5 bases and J 9 bases, with 16 bases left between them. The CDR3 covers 14 residues. Here the CDR3 reads CASSGQPEFRELFF. The CDR3 bases are TGTGCCAGTAGTGGACAGCCGGAATTTAGGGAGCTGTTTTTT. The full variable domain, rest sourced from reference TRBV19 and TRBJ2-2, is DGGITQSPKYLFRKEGQNVTLSCEQNLNHDAMYWYRQDPGQGLRLIYYSQIVNDFQKGDIAEGYSVSREKKESFPLTVTSAQKNPTAFYLCASSGQPEFRELFFGEGSRLTVL.

The chain recombines TRBV4-3 with TRBJ2-3, with 10 bases aligning to TRBD2. Trimming took 3 bases from V and 4 from J; bases not matched to a gene: 13. Germline V CDR1 and CDR2: LGHNA, YSLEER. The CDR3 sequence is 18 residues long. This CDR3 reads CASSQIYPAGGPSDTQYF. The CDR3 DNA reads as TGCGCCAGCAGCCAGATTTATCCAGCGGGAGGGCCGTCAGATACGCAGTATTTT.

The CDR3 is CASSDGTYNEQFF. CDR3 DNA sequence: TGTGCCAGCAGCGACGGGACATACAATGAGCAGTTCTTC. The V and J genes are TRBV3-1 and TRBJ2-1, with D perhaps matching TRBD1 (6 bases). CDR3 length: 13 amino acids. V lost 5 bases and J lost 4, with 9 bases in between. CDR1 is LGHDT, CDR2 YNNKEL, per germline (reference sequence).

This clonotype appeared a few times. The chain is built from TRBV4-1 and TRBJ1-2; 9 bases agree with TRBD1. With V trimmed by 7 bases and J by 6 bases, 6 bases remained unmatched. There are 13 residues in the CDR3. Germline V gene sequence: CDR1 MGHRA, CDR2 YSYEKL. CDR3 sequence reads: CASIGTGIDGYTF. The CDR3 region has the DNA TGCGCCAGCATCGGGACAGGGATAGATGGCTACACCTTC.

The chain uses TRBV5-1 and TRBJ2-2, with a weak D call TRBD2 (6 bases). Germline loops: CDR1 SGHRS, CDR2 YFSETQ. With 0 bases removed from V and 5 bases from J, the gap between germline ends came to 14 bases. This CDR3 contains 16 residues. The CDR3 DNA follows: TGCGCCAGCAGCTTGGATGTGGGAGGCGGTACCGGGGAGCTGTTTTTT. Protein: CASSLDVGGGTGELFF. The variable domain in full, with the rest retrieved from reference TRBV5-1 and TRBJ2-2, is KAGVTQTPRYLIKTRGQQVTLSCSPISGHRSVSWYQQTPGQGLQFLFEYFSETQRNKGNFPGRFSGRQFSNSRSEMNVSTLELGDSALYLCASSLDVGGGTGELFFGEGSRLTVL.

This clonotype was counted only a few times. V and J are TRBV29-1 and TRBJ2-7; D tentatively fits TRBD1 or TRBD2 (5 bases each). The CDR3 is 13 amino acids. The germline V gene encodes CDR1 SQVTM and CDR2 ANQGSEA. Trimming left V 3 bases short and J 3 bases short, with 12 bases between. The CDR3 loop reads CSVDDGDRYEQYF. DNA for the CDR3: TGCAGCGTTGACGATGGGGACCGCTACGAGCAGTACTTC.

The table lists this clonotype with a few counts. This chain joins TRBV12-3 or TRBV12-4 and TRBJ1-5; D ambiguous. The CDR3 contains 14 residues. V lost 6 bases and J lost 4, with 13 bases in between. CDR3 sequence: CASSPGKVNQPQHF. CDR3 DNA: TGTGCCAGCAGCCCGGGAAAGGTAAATCAGCCCCAGCATTTT.